Following are 13 T cell receptor beta chains from one sample sequenced in a study of PD-1 blockade in classical Hodgkin lymphoma. Time point reported: cycle 4 day 1 (C4D1), after less than seven weeks of nivolumab. Every patient experienced relapse after autologous stem cell transplantation, and brentuximab vedotin exposure varied. Assay used: immunoSEQ multiplex PCR; TCRdb lists only in-frame clones, some missing. The sample yields tens of thousands of clones, around 80% seen once. Sequences were derived from peripheral blood mononuclear cells (PBMCs), sampled before the fourth cycle of nivolumab. These receptors originate from a human donor with classical Hodgkin lymphoma.

This rearrangement joins TRBV9 to TRBJ1-2, with no clear D. The CDR3 is 16 residues long. Trimming removed 0 bases from V and 2 bases from J, with 14 bases in between. Per the germline V gene, CDR1 is SGDLS and CDR2 is YYNGEE. The CDR3 nucleotides read TGTGCCAGCAGCGTAGAGGCGGGAATTGAGAACTATGGCTACACCTTC. It translates to CASSVEAGIENYGYTF.

The CDR3 region has the DNA TGTGCCAGCAGAAAAGCACCGGACTATGGCTACACCTTC. The encoded protein is CASRKAPDYGYTF. V gene TRBV6-5 combines with J gene TRBJ1-2; D is unresolved. Germline V gives CDR1 MNHEY, CDR2 SVGAGI. This CDR3 has 13 residues. V lost 6 bases and J 3 bases, leaving 11 bases between the germline ends.

The chain has TRBV28 and TRBJ1-6, with TRBD1 as a possible D gene (5 bases). The CDR3 contains 15 residues. Germline assignment: CDR1 MDHEN and CDR2 SYDVKM. V shed 6 bases and J shed 7 bases, with 16 bases lying between them. The CDR3, as DNA: TGTGCCAGCAGCCTCGGGGCAGGGTTGAATTCACCCCTCCACTTT. Encoded protein: CASSLGAGLNSPLHF.

This clone appeared once. The chain has TRBV7-2 and TRBJ2-1, with 7 bases identical to TRBD1. Trimming cost V 6 bases and J 3 bases; bases outside gene matches: 8. CDR1 SGHTA and CDR2 FQGNSA come from the germline V gene. This CDR3 spans 15 amino acids. The CDR3 region is CASRPTGTDYNEQFF. The CDR3 DNA follows: TGTGCCAGCAGACCGACCGGGACAGACTACAATGAGCAGTTCTTC.

The genes are TRBV28 and TRBJ1-5; a possible D gene is TRBD1 (5 bases). V was shortened by 7 bases and J by 6 bases, with 16 bases between the two germline ends. CDR1 and CDR2 from the germline V gene are MDHEN and SYDVKM. The length of the CDR3 is 14 residues. CDR3: CASTTVGRSQPQHF. The DNA of the CDR3 is TGTGCCAGCACGACAGTAGGGCGCAGTCAGCCCCAGCATTTT.

V is TRBV7-2 and J is TRBJ2-5; 13 bases agree with TRBD2. CDR3 size: 18 residues. CDR1 SGHTA and CDR2 FQGNSA come from the germline V gene. The V and J ends lost 5 bases and 5 bases, in that order; junction bases with no gene match: 14. CDR3 sequence (DNA): TGTGCCAGCAGCCCTCGGACTAGCGGGGGCCCTAAGGACGAGACCCAGTACTTC. It codes for CASSPRTSGGPKDETQYF.

This chain links TRBV6-9 with TRBJ2-5; D unresolved. This CDR3 contains 9 residues. Per germline, CDR1 MNHGY and CDR2 SVAAGI. Trimming took off 8 bases at V and 5 bases at J, with 3 bases between the two ends. Here the CDR3 DNA reads TGTGCCAGCCCGGAGACCCAGTACTTC. It specifies CASPETQYF.

This clone counts as medium-sized. The rearrangement links TRBV13 to TRBJ1-4; D is perhaps TRBD1 (5 bases). Germline V gene lookup returns CDR1 PRHDT and CDR2 FYEKMQ (reference sequence). This CDR3 has 14 residues. V shed 3 bases and J shed 8 bases, with 13 bases lying between them. The DNA of the CDR3 is TGTGCCAGCAGCTTCAAACAGGCGGGAGAAAAACTGTTTTTT. Translated, it gives CASSFKQAGEKLFF.

This clone was detected only a few times. V gene TRBV28 combines with J gene TRBJ2-3; 8 bases fit TRBD1. This CDR3 has 14 amino acids. Unmatched junction bases numbered 2, after V lost 2 bases and J lost 4 bases. Germline V CDR1 and CDR2: MDHEN, SYDVKM. In DNA form, the CDR3 reads TGTGCCAGCAGTTTAGGCAGGGGGCCAGATACGCAGTATTTT. Translated: CASSLGRGPDTQYF.

This clone was observed a single time. The chain uses TRBV5-6 and TRBJ2-5; possible D gene TRBD1, 7 bases. The J call could be wrong; TRBJ2-7 is a better fit for the DNA end. The CDR3 extends over 16 amino acids. Germline V CDR1 and CDR2: SGHDT, YYEEEE. CDR3 region: CASTHPRGALTYEQYF. The CDR3 bases are TGTGCCAGCACCCACCCCAGGGGGGCGTTAACCTACGAGCAGTACTTC.

J is TRBJ1-4 and V is TRBV2, with D tentatively TRBD1 (5 bases). Germline V gene sequence: CDR1 SNHLY, CDR2 FYNNEI. Trimming took 8 bases from V and 11 from J, leaving 21 bases between them. The CDR3 is 14 residues long. The CDR3 region is CASYHPSGGGKLFF. CDR3 nucleotide sequence: TGTGCCAGCTACCATCCCTCTGGGGGGGGGAAACTGTTTTTT. The variable domain in full, with the rest retrieved from reference TRBV2 and TRBJ1-4, is EPEVTQTPSHQVTQMGQEVILRCVPISNHLYFYWYRQILGQKVEFLVSFYNNEISEKSEIFDDQFSVERPDGSNFTLKIRSTKLEDSAMYFCASYHPSGGGKLFFGSGTQLSVL.

The rearrangement uses TRBV7-9 and TRBJ1-6; D is ambiguous. The ends were cut back, 4 bases at V and 5 bases at J, with 9 bases in the middle. The CDR3 runs to 14 residues. Germline V gene sequence: CDR1 SEHNR, CDR2 FQNEAQ (reference sequence). The CDR3 region has the DNA TGTGCCAGCAGCTCCGGGAGCGATAATTCACCCCTCCACTTT. Translation gives CASSSGSDNSPLHF.

V usage is TRBV28 and J usage is TRBJ1-2; 7 bases map to TRBD1. V shed 3 bases and J 7 bases; nucleotides not matched to a gene: 8. There are 14 residues in the CDR3. The germline gives CDR1 MDHEN, CDR2 SYDVKM. CDR3 bases: TGTGCCAGCAGTTTCCCCGGGACAGCGGGTGGCTACACCTTC. This encodes CASSFPGTAGGYTF.